What follows describes a single T cell receptor beta chain. Germline V gene lookup returns CDR1 LGHNT and CDR2 FRNRAP. The J segment lost 2 bases and the V segment lost 4 bases, leaving 19 bases of the junction unmatched. The length of the CDR3 is 19 residues. Sequenced by immunoSEQ multiplex PCR; TCRdb stores in-frame clones only, minus some. The repertoire consists of under 30,000 clones, with approximately 86% occurring once and the leading ten covering around 28%. This record comes from a study of OX40 agonist ivuxolimab in advanced cancers. Blood draws occurred at baseline, cycle 4 day 1, and cycle 7 day 1.

The receptor comes from an adult with an advanced solid tumor such as melanoma, head and neck, liver or kidney cancer. The material sequenced was CD4+ or CD8+ T cells sorted from blood, taken in a trial of the OX40 agonist ivuxolimab. This sequence joins TRBV12-5 and TRBJ1-1; TRBD1 matches 7 bases. CDR3 DNA sequence: TGTGCTAGTGGTTCCGAGACAGGGTCTGTCTTTGGCTTTAACACTGAAGCTTTCTTT. It translates to CASGSETGSVFGFNTEAFF.